This T cell receptor (beta chain) was captured by sequencing in a study of Graves' ophthalmopathy and Graves' hyperthyroidism. Details on this clonotype: Its antigen is not identified.

Overall study results and limits: Blood repertoires reportedly contained most expanded thyroid clonotypes above 0.001 frequency.

Using RNA transcripts, the TCR beta CDR3 regions were amplified. First-round RT-PCR relied on HTBI primers, and a second-round multiplex PCR came next. One entry per CDR3 protein results from TCRdb running MiXCR on the multiplex PCR reads. Of some 750,000 distinct CDR3 sequences in the sample, 35% to 50% were seen once. The origin of this receptor is an adult man with Graves' ophthalmopathy. The sample was peripheral blood.

CDR3 residues: CAWSDKVDRGYTF. The CDR3 DNA reads TGTGCCTGGAGCGACAAAGTGGATCGGGGCTACACCTTC. This chain uses TRBV7-9 with TRBJ1-2; D gene unclear. Between the trimmed V and J ends, which lost 11 bases and 8 bases, there was a span of 21 bases. The CDR3 loop spans 13 amino acids. Germline loops: CDR1 SEHNR, CDR2 FQNEAQ (reference sequence).